This T cell receptor (beta chain) was sequenced in a study of Ad26.COV2.S vaccination and SARS-CoV-2 variants. Study-level background: Each vaccinee took Ad26.COV2.S intramuscularly, once or twice 56 days apart.

Deletions cut 5 bases from V and 3 bases from J, with 17 bases between. Germline V gene lookup returns CDR1 SGHVS and CDR2 FNYEAQ. This CDR3 has 16 amino acids. Specified treatment: roughly 20 received Ad26.COV2.S at low or high dose, single or two shots; roughly 5 received placebo; per-sample allocation not given. The investigators took samples on day 63 after the first vaccine or placebo injection. Profiled with immunoSEQ multiplex PCR; TCRdb holds only in-frame clones, not every one. This sample has approximately 300,000 clones, with around four fifths found just once. The clonotype was recovered from a person between 18 and 59 years old who received the Ad26.COV2.S COVID-19 vaccine or a placebo. The sample was peripheral blood, taken in a trial of Ad26.COV2.S vaccine versus placebo. The J gene is TRBJ1-5, the V gene TRBV7-6; the D is unclear. The CDR3, as DNA: TGTGCCAGCAGCATCGACGCGCGGCAGAACAATCAGCCCCAGCATTTT. Translating it yields CASSIDARQNNQPQHF.